The 25 T cell receptor beta chains given below trace back to one sample, sequenced in a study of blood T cell repertoires in COVID-19. TCRdb's table, derived via immunoSEQ multiplex PCR, lists solely in-frame clones and lacks some. The sample contains around 330,000 clones, 85% of which appear only once. Sequencing was done on a sample of PBMCs or T cells enriched from blood (not recorded which). These TCRs come from a young woman who had been exposed to COVID-19.

The chain recombines TRBV7-2 with TRBJ1-5; maybe TRBD1 (5 bases). This CDR3 region has 15 residues. Germline assignment: CDR1 SGHTA and CDR2 FQGNSA. V was clipped by 5 bases and J by 3 bases, with 14 bases between them. The CDR3 spells CASSIDQGPNQPQHF. In DNA, the CDR3 is TGTGCCAGCAGCATCGACCAGGGCCCCAATCAGCCCCAGCATTTT.

A single count supports this clone. This sequence joins TRBV2 and TRBJ2-3; 8 positions agree with TRBD1. Germline assignment: CDR1 SNHLY and CDR2 FYNNEI. V shed 6 bases, J shed 3 bases, and the junction held 8 bases outside the gene matches. CDR3 length: 15 amino acids. CDR3 amino acids: CASRSPGGETDTQYF. As DNA, the CDR3 is TGTGCCAGCAGATCCCCAGGGGGCGAAACAGATACGCAGTATTTT.

V is TRBV4-2 and J is TRBJ1-1; 9 nucleotides agree with TRBD1. The junction had 6 bases not matched to a gene; V was cut back by 6 bases and J by 1 base. Looked up from germline, CDR1 is LGHNA and CDR2 is YNFKEQ. The CDR3 covers 15 residues. The CDR3 nucleotides read TGTGCCAGCAGTTATACGGGACAGGGGAACACTGAAGCTTTCTTT. Encoded protein: CASSYTGQGNTEAFF.

The J gene is TRBJ1-1, the V gene TRBV19; the match to TRBD1 covers 7 bases. V dropped 7 bases and J dropped 1; count of bases not matched to a gene: 6. This CDR3 has 14 residues. Germline CDR1 is LNHDA and CDR2 is SQIVND (reference sequence). The CDR3: CASTEGQSNTEAFF. The DNA of the CDR3 is TGTGCCAGTACTGAGGGACAGTCGAACACTGAAGCTTTCTTT.

The chain couples TRBV27 to TRBJ2-3; 9 bases are a match to TRBD2. Germline loops: CDR1 MNHEY, CDR2 SMNVEV (reference sequence). This CDR3 has 15 residues. Trimming removed 8 bases from V and 1 base from J; junction bases left unmatched: 7. In DNA form, the CDR3 reads TGTGCCAGCGTTCCAGCGGGAGGAGGCACAGATACGCAGTATTTT. It specifies CASVPAGGGTDTQYF.

The genes are TRBV7-3 and TRBJ2-1; TRBD2 matches 7 bases. V dropped 1 base and J dropped 4; count of bases not matched to a gene: 4. The CDR3 is 15 residues long. Germline V lookup: CDR1 SGHTA, CDR2 FQGTGA. The CDR3: CASSLMRGGYNEQFF. CDR3 bases: TGTGCCAGCAGCTTAATGCGGGGAGGGTACAATGAGCAGTTCTTC. Full variable domain (outside the CDR3, taken from reference TRBV7-3 and TRBJ2-1): GAGVSQTPSNKVTEKGKYVELRCDPISGHTALYWYRQSLGQGPEFLIYFQGTGAADDSGLPNDRFFAVRPEGSVSTLKIQRTERGDSAVYLCASSLMRGGYNEQFFGPGTRLTVL.

On this clone itself: Other DNA sequences in this specimen translate into the identical CDR3. CDR3 residues: CASSPRETQYF. CDR3 coding DNA: TGTGCCAGCAGCCCGAGGGAGACCCAGTACTTC. The chain has TRBV7-9 and TRBJ2-5; D uncertain. From germline, CDR1 is SEHNR and CDR2 FQNEAQ (reference sequence). CDR3 length equals 11 residues. V lost 5 bases and J lost 5, with 6 bases in between.

This chain joins TRBV14 and TRBJ2-7, with D perhaps matching TRBD2 (6 bases). There are 15 residues in the CDR3. The V end was cut by 2 bases, the J end by 1 base, with 12 bases between. CDR1 and CDR2 from the germline V gene are SGHDN and FVKESK. The CDR3 region is CASSQPGTLSYEQYF. In nucleotides, the CDR3 is TGTGCCAGCAGCCAACCCGGGACTCTGTCCTACGAGCAGTACTTC. The full variable domain, completed using reference TRBV14 and TRBJ2-7, is EAGVTQFPSHSVIEKGQTVTLRCDPISGHDNLYWYRRVMGKEIKFLLHFVKESKQDESGMPNNRFLAERTGGTYSTLKVQPAELEDSGVYFCASSQPGTLSYEQYFGPGTRLTVT.

The rearrangement uses TRBV9 and TRBJ2-7; D is possibly TRBD1 (6 bases). The CDR3 contains 15 residues. V lost 0 bases to trimming and J lost 2 bases, with 12 bases between them. Germline CDR1 reads SGDLS; CDR2 reads YYNGEE. CDR3 DNA sequence: TGTGCCAGCAGCGTAGAGGTCGGACAGACCTACGAGCAGTACTTC. Translation gives CASSVEVGQTYEQYF.

V gene TRBV5-1 combines with J gene TRBJ1-6; 8 nucleotides agree with TRBD1. Per the germline V gene, CDR1 is SGHRS and CDR2 is YFSETQ. V trimming: 0 bases; J trimming: 9 bases; junction bases outside the gene matches: 5. The CDR3 contains 15 residues. The CDR3 DNA reads TGCGCCAGCAGCTTGGGACAGGGGATATCTTCACCCCTCCACTTT. It encodes CASSLGQGISSPLHF.

The V gene is TRBV14, the J gene TRBJ2-1; D is possibly TRBD1 (6 bases). Trimming left V 5 bases short and J 1 base short, with 9 bases between. The CDR3 sequence is 14 residues long. Germline lookup yields CDR1 SGHDN and CDR2 FVKESK. CDR3 sequence: CASSEGHSYNEQFF. In nucleotides, the CDR3 is TGTGCCAGCAGCGAGGGACATTCCTACAATGAGCAGTTCTTC.

A few counts support this clone. The sample has other DNA sequences that encode this CDR3 too. This rearrangement joins TRBV2 to TRBJ1-5; TRBD1 agrees at 9 bases. Per germline, CDR1 SNHLY and CDR2 FYNNEI. V lost 4 bases to trimming and J lost 7 bases; unmatched junction nucleotides: 5. The CDR3 runs 14 residues. CDR3 sequence: CASSVQGAGQPQHF. The CDR3 DNA is TGTGCCAGCAGTGTACAGGGGGCAGGGCAGCCCCAGCATTTT.

The genes are TRBV27 and TRBJ2-3; a possible D gene is TRBD2 (5 bases). The CDR3 length is 16 residues. The V end lost 6 bases, the J end lost 0 bases, and 16 bases lay between the germline ends. Germline V gives CDR1 MNHEY, CDR2 SMNVEV (reference sequence). The CDR3 spells CASSKGLFTSTDTQYF. The CDR3 region has the DNA TGTGCCAGCAGCAAAGGACTCTTTACAAGCACAGATACGCAGTATTTT.

The rearrangement links TRBV3-1 (or the pseudogene TRBV3-2) to TRBJ2-7, with D perhaps matching TRBD2 (6 bases). Germline V gene data show CDR1 as LGHDT and CDR2 as YNNKEL (reference sequence). The V gene lost 8 bases and the J gene lost 4 bases, with 12 bases spanning the gap. The CDR3 length is 12 residues. The CDR3 region is CASDGGGYEQYF. The CDR3 DNA is TGTGCCAGCGACGGGGGTGGTTACGAGCAGTACTTC.

This clone occurred a few times. The chain recombines TRBV2 with TRBJ2-3; unclear D gene. The germline V gene has CDR1 SNHLY and CDR2 FYNNEI. V was trimmed by 8 bases and J by 0 bases, leaving 12 bases between them. The CDR3 loop spans 14 amino acids. Written as DNA, the CDR3 is TGTGCCAGCTATCTCAGATCTAGCACAGATACGCAGTATTTT. This sequence encodes CASYLRSSTDTQYF.

The chain carries TRBV29-1 and TRBJ1-2, with D maybe TRBD1 (5 bases). Trimming removed 6 bases from V and 5 bases from J, with 16 bases in between. CDR1 SQVTM and CDR2 ANQGSEA come from the germline V gene. The CDR3 consists of 13 residues. CDR3 nucleotides: TGCAGCGTATTGAAGGGGCTAAGTTATGGCTACACCTTC. Translating it yields CSVLKGLSYGYTF. The complete variable domain, with remaining parts taken from reference TRBV29-1 and TRBJ1-2, reads SAVISQKPSRDICQRGTSLTIQCQVDSQVTMMFWYRQQPGQSLTLIATANQGSEATYESGFVIDKFPISRPNLTFSTLTVSNMSPEDSSIYLCSVLKGLSYGYTFGSGTRLTVV.

The chain couples TRBV4-1 to TRBJ2-2; 9 positions match TRBD1. The CDR3 is 15 amino acids. Germline values: CDR1 MGHRA, CDR2 YSYEKL. V gave up 4 bases and J gave up 3 bases; unmatched junction bases: 3. CDR3 sequence reads: CASSRTGVDTGELFF. The DNA of the CDR3 is TGCGCCAGCAGCCGGACAGGGGTTGACACCGGGGAGCTGTTTTTT.

V and J are TRBV28 and TRBJ2-2; 11 bases line up with TRBD2. This CDR3 region has 17 residues. The germline CDR1 and CDR2 sequences are MDHEN and SYDVKM. The V segment lost 7 bases and the J segment 4 bases; nucleotides outside the gene matches: 11. The CDR3 loop is CASTRSSGGVATGELFF. In nucleotides, the CDR3 is TGTGCCAGCACCCGGAGTAGCGGGGGGGTGGCCACCGGGGAGCTGTTTTTT.

The genes are TRBV4-1 and TRBJ1-1, with 7 bases lining up with TRBD1. Germline V CDR1 and CDR2: MGHRA, YSYEKL. The CDR3 has 15 residues. V was pared by 4 bases and J by 2 bases, with 7 bases of the junction left unmatched. This chain's CDR3 is CASSRLGQFNTEAFF. In nucleotides, the CDR3 is TGCGCCAGCAGCCGCCTGGGACAGTTTAACACTGAAGCTTTCTTT.

The V gene is TRBV5-4, the J gene TRBJ2-7, with 8 bases matching TRBD2. This CDR3 has 16 amino acids. The V gene end was trimmed by 4 bases and the J gene end by 6 bases; junction bases not matched to a gene: 15. The germline V gene has CDR1 SGHNT and CDR2 YYREEE (reference sequence). This chain's CDR3 is CASSRSGRGFRLEQYF. The CDR3 coding sequence is TGTGCCAGCAGCCGAAGCGGGAGAGGGTTCCGGCTCGAGCAGTACTTC.

This clone was seen more than once but under ten times. This chain links TRBV13 with TRBJ2-5; TRBD2 matches 13 bases. V shed 5 bases and J 4 bases; nucleotides not matched to a gene: 13. Germline V lookup: CDR1 PRHDT, CDR2 FYEKMQ (reference sequence). The CDR3 sequence is 18 residues long. CDR3 in DNA: TGTGCCAGCAGCGAATCGAGACTAGCGGGGGGCCGGGGAGAGACCCAGTACTTC. It encodes CASSESRLAGGRGETQYF. The full variable domain, in which reference TRBV13 and TRBJ2-5 provide the parts outside the CDR3, is AAGVIQSPRHLIKEKRETATLKCYPIPRHDTVYWYQQGPGQDPQFLISFYEKMQSDKGSIPDRFSAQQFSDYHSELNMSSLELGDSALYFCASSESRLAGGRGETQYFGPGTRLLVL.

This clone was picked up a small number of times. The chain recombines TRBV12-3 or TRBV12-4 with TRBJ1-2, with TRBD1 as a possible D gene (5 bases). The CDR3 covers 13 residues. V lost 3 bases and J lost 2, with 7 bases in between. DNA of the CDR3: TGTGCCAGCAGTTTGGACAAAAACTATGGCTACACCTTC. Encoded protein: CASSLDKNYGYTF.

The J gene is TRBJ2-7, the V gene TRBV28; 9 bases are shared with TRBD1. The ends lost 7 bases at V and 4 bases at J; junction bases unmatched: 11. Germline loops: CDR1 MDHEN, CDR2 SYDVKM. CDR3 length equals 15 residues. The CDR3: CASNPPGTGNYEQYF. The CDR3 DNA sequence: TGTGCCAGCAACCCCCCCGGGACAGGGAATTACGAGCAGTACTTC.

The V gene is TRBV25-1, the J gene TRBJ2-7; possibly TRBD2 for D (5 bases). The CDR3 sequence is 16 residues long. V was pared by 4 bases and J by 0 bases, with 16 bases between. Germline V gene sequence: CDR1 MGHDK, CDR2 SYGVNS. CDR3 nucleotides: TGTGCCAGCAGTGCGAAGTCGGGATTAAGCTCCTACGAGCAGTACTTC. As protein: CASSAKSGLSSYEQYF.

The V and J genes are TRBV5-5 and TRBJ2-1; TRBD2 is a possible D gene (5 bases). This CDR3 is 15 amino acids long. CDR1 and CDR2 from the germline V gene are SGHKS and YYEKEE (reference sequence). Trimming left V 4 bases short and J 4 bases short, with 15 bases between. CDR3 sequence (DNA): TGTGCCAGCAGCCTCGAGGCCTCGGGGTACAATGAGCAGTTCTTC. It yields the protein CASSLEASGYNEQFF.